This T cell receptor (beta chain) was observed in a study of cytotoxic CD8 clonotypes in ibrutinib-treated CLL. At the level of the study: For this cohort, patients were about a dozen relapsed/refractory and some 15 treatment-naive, while under 18 were IGHV unmutated.

Assay used: immunoSEQ multiplex PCR; TCRdb lists only in-frame clones, some missing. The repertoire holds about 300,000 clones, with approximately 76% as singletons. Looked up from germline, CDR1 is SQVTM and CDR2 is ANQGSEA. The CDR3 consists of 14 residues. V dropped 6 bases and J dropped 4; count of bases not matched to a gene: 8. Of note for this clone: The antigen is undetermined.

Overall study results and limits: Lymph node repertoires were not studied, and sampling times were unmatched. Public clonotypes, an uncommon group, contracted or remained stable on treatment.

This receptor was identified in a human donor with chronic lymphocytic leukemia. The specimen was PBMCs, collected at disease progression, from a patient treated with ibrutinib. The chain recombines TRBV29-1 with TRBJ2-3; 9 bases are a match to TRBD2. Here the CDR3 reads CSVQRGAAPDTQYF. The CDR3, as DNA: TGCAGCGTCCAGCGGGGGGCCGCCCCAGATACGCAGTATTTT.